The 19 T cell receptor beta chains given below trace back to one sample, sequenced in a study of cytomegalovirus exposure and HLA in healthy donors. In the PCR, 60 Vbeta and 13 Jbeta primers were used. Sequencing was performed with immunoSEQ multiplex PCR; in TCRdb, only in-frame clones are kept and a portion is missing. Of 95,000 to 100,000 clones listed, over 65% are singletons. What was sequenced was PBMCs. The receptors were sampled from a man between 35 and 55 years old in good health and CMV-seronegative.

V gene TRBV4-1 combines with J gene TRBJ2-7; 11 nucleotides agree with TRBD2. This CDR3 is 17 amino acids long. V trimming: 4 bases; J trimming: 2 bases; junction bases outside the gene matches: 10. Germline V gives CDR1 MGHRA, CDR2 YSYEKL. CDR3 amino acids: CASSRGTGTSGTYEQYF. The CDR3 nucleotides read TGCGCCAGCAGCCGAGGAACCGGGACTAGCGGCACCTACGAGCAGTACTTC.

This chain uses TRBV29-1 with TRBJ1-4, with D possibly being TRBD1 (6 bases). CDR3 length: 13 residues. Between the trimmed V and J ends, which lost 7 bases and 0 bases, there was a span of 9 bases. CDR1 SQVTM and CDR2 ANQGSEA come from the germline V gene. Here the CDR3 DNA reads TGCAGCGCCCGACAGGCAACTAATGAAAAACTGTTTTTT. It translates to CSARQATNEKLFF.

The chain employs TRBV30 and TRBJ1-1; weak D call: TRBD1 (5 bases). Between the trimmed V and J ends, which lost 0 bases and 7 bases, there was a span of 12 bases. CDR3 length equals 13 residues. CDR1 GTSNPN and CDR2 SVGIG come from the germline V gene (reference sequence). This chain's CDR3 is CAWSVTPGGEAFF. CDR3 DNA: TGTGCCTGGAGTGTCACCCCGGGGGGTGAAGCTTTCTTT.

In this sample, this clone turned up once. The V gene is TRBV28, the J gene TRBJ1-1; 9 bases are shared with TRBD1. The CDR3 has 12 amino acids. The V and J ends lost 5 bases and 12 bases, in that order; junction bases with no gene match: 7. The germline V gene encodes CDR1 MDHEN and CDR2 SYDVKM. CDR3 region: CASSLGQGWTFF. The CDR3 DNA reads TGTGCCAGCAGTCTGGGACAGGGTTGGACTTTCTTT.

Only a few counts were recorded for this clone. This chain joins TRBV5-4 and TRBJ1-6; 7 bases match TRBD1. The CDR3 contains 15 residues. CDR1 and CDR2 from the germline V gene are SGHNT and YYREEE (reference sequence). V was pared by 3 bases and J by 5 bases, with 5 bases of the junction left unmatched. The CDR3 reads CASSSRTGNNSPLHF. CDR3 nucleotides: TGTGCCAGCAGCTCCAGGACAGGAAATAATTCACCCCTCCACTTT.

The count of this clone is one. This chain connects TRBV10-3 to TRBJ1-6; 7 bases fit TRBD1. Germline CDR1 and CDR2: ENHRY and SYGVKD. J lost 8 bases, V lost 6 bases, and 4 bases had no gene match. The CDR3 consists of 13 residues. The CDR3 nucleotides read TGTGCCATCAGGGATGACAGGGATTCACCCCTCCACTTT. Translating it yields CAIRDDRDSPLHF.

V usage is TRBV28 and J usage is TRBJ1-5; D unresolved. This CDR3 contains 13 residues. V shed 2 bases and J shed 4 bases, with 6 bases lying between them. The germline CDR1 and CDR2 sequences are MDHEN and SYDVKM. CDR3 loop: CASSLGVNQPQHF. The DNA of the CDR3 is TGTGCCAGCAGTTTAGGAGTGAATCAGCCCCAGCATTTT. Complete variable domain (other parts from reference TRBV28 and TRBJ1-5): DVKVTQSSRYLVKRTGEKVFLECVQDMDHENMFWYRQDPGLGLRLIYFSYDVKMKEKGDIPEGYSVSREKKERFSLILESASTNQTSMYLCASSLGVNQPQHFGDGTRLSIL.

The V gene is TRBV2, the J gene TRBJ2-5; 10 positions agree with TRBD1. The germline CDR1 and CDR2 sequences are SNHLY and FYNNEI. After removal of 6 bases from V and 2 bases from J, the junction contained 6 bases not matched to a gene. The CDR3 loop spans 15 amino acids. CDR3 in DNA: TGTGCCAGCAGCCGGGACAGGGGAGAACAAGAGACCCAGTACTTC. Residues: CASSRDRGEQETQYF.

The chain is built from TRBV2 and TRBJ1-6; TRBD1 agrees at 7 bases. Unmatched junction bases numbered 9, after V lost 6 bases and J lost 7 bases. Germline CDR1 and CDR2: SNHLY and FYNNEI. This CDR3 spans 15 amino acids. CDR3 coding DNA: TGTGCCAGCAGGAAGACAGGGCCGTCGAATTCACCCCTCCACTTT. This codes for CASRKTGPSNSPLHF.

This chain uses TRBV25-1 with TRBJ2-7, with 9 bases fitting TRBD1. CDR3 length equals 15 residues. Looked up from germline, CDR1 is MGHDK and CDR2 is SYGVNS. Unmatched junction bases numbered 9, after V lost 3 bases and J lost 6 bases. The CDR3 DNA is TGTGCCAGCAGTGACTCCGGGACAGGGAAGGGCGAGCAGTACTTC. Translating it yields CASSDSGTGKGEQYF.

V gene TRBV5-4 combines with J gene TRBJ2-3; 8 nucleotides match TRBD2. Unmatched junction bases numbered 11, after V lost 1 base and J lost 1 base. The CDR3 extends over 18 amino acids. Germline V CDR1 and CDR2: SGHNT, YYREEE (reference sequence). CDR3 DNA: TGTGCCAGCAGCTTGTGGACTAGCATTCTTAGCCGCACAGATACGCAGTATTTT. It translates to CASSLWTSILSRTDTQYF.

This clone was counted a few times. This chain links TRBV4-2 with TRBJ2-1; 11 bases fit TRBD2. With 6 bases clipped from V and 9 bases from J, the junction kept 4 bases outside the gene matches. The CDR3 has 13 amino acids. Looked up from germline, CDR1 is LGHNA and CDR2 is YNFKEQ. CDR3 in amino acids: CASRLAGVGEQFF. DNA for the CDR3: TGTGCCAGCAGACTAGCGGGAGTTGGTGAGCAGTTCTTC.

The gene calls are TRBV6-1 and TRBJ1-6, with 11 nucleotides matching TRBD1. The germline V gene has CDR1 MNHNS and CDR2 SASEGT. The CDR3 runs 19 residues. The V segment lost 4 bases and the J segment 1 base; nucleotides outside the gene matches: 9. CDR3 DNA sequence: TGTGCCAGCAGTGGGGACAGGGGGTATGGTAGTTCCTATAATTCACCCCTCCACTTT. Its protein product is CASSGDRGYGSSYNSPLHF.

In the case of this clone: Within the sample, other DNA sequences also encode this same CDR3. The J gene is TRBJ1-5, the V gene TRBV6-1, with D perhaps TRBD1 (6 bases). V was shortened by 1 base and J by 1 base, with 14 bases between the two germline ends. This CDR3 is built from 17 residues. Germline V gene lookup returns CDR1 MNHNS and CDR2 SASEGT. The CDR3 DNA reads as TGTGCCAGCAGTGAAGTGACAGGAGTCTGGAGCAATCAGCCCCAGCATTTT. Translation: CASSEVTGVWSNQPQHF.

This clone turned up a few times. V and J are TRBV6-1 and TRBJ1-2, with 9 bases matching TRBD1. V lost 6 bases and J lost 8; bases outside the gene matches: 10. The length of the CDR3 is 14 residues. Looked up from germline, CDR1 is MNHNS and CDR2 is SASEGT. This chain's CDR3 is CASRTDRGFVGYTF. The DNA of the CDR3 is TGTGCCAGCAGAACGGACAGGGGATTTGTGGGCTACACCTTC.

CDR3 nucleotide sequence: TGTGCCAGCCAGCTCGGGACTAGCGGGAGAAATGAGCAGTTCTTC. It translates to CASQLGTSGRNEQFF. The chain couples TRBV27 to TRBJ2-1; 14 nucleotides agree with TRBD2. Trimming removed 8 bases from V and 7 bases from J; junction bases left unmatched: 7. The germline CDR1 and CDR2 sequences are MNHEY and SMNVEV (reference sequence). This CDR3 comprises 15 residues.

The J gene is TRBJ2-1, the V gene TRBV2, with a weak D call TRBD1 (6 bases). Trimming left V 4 bases short and J 5 bases short, with 9 bases between. This CDR3 is 13 amino acids long. Germline loops: CDR1 SNHLY, CDR2 FYNNEI. CDR3 sequence: CASSAGTNNEQFF. CDR3 coding DNA: TGTGCCAGCAGTGCCGGGACAAACAATGAGCAGTTCTTC.

This clone came up a few times. V usage is TRBV2 and J usage is TRBJ2-1; 7 bases align to TRBD2. CDR3 length: 12 residues. The J segment lost 8 bases and the V segment lost 5 bases, leaving 3 bases of the junction unmatched. In germline, CDR1 is SNHLY, CDR2 FYNNEI. CDR3 loop: CASSTSAHEQFF. The DNA for the CDR3 is TGTGCCAGCAGTACTAGCGCTCATGAGCAGTTCTTC.

This clone showed up just once. V is TRBV11-2 and J is TRBJ2-3; 8 bases are shared with TRBD2. V lost 4 bases and J lost 9; bases outside the gene matches: 9. Germline V lookup: CDR1 SGHAT, CDR2 FQNNGV. The CDR3 spans 14 residues. The CDR3, as DNA: TGTGCCAGCAGCTGGGGGACTAGGGAGATCACGCAGTATTTT. Its translation is CASSWGTREITQYF.